This TCR beta chain was identified during a study of T cell responses to AZD1222 COVID-19 vaccine. The V gene's germline CDR1 is SGHRS and CDR2 YFSETQ. V shed 2 bases and J 8 bases; nucleotides not matched to a gene: 8. This CDR3 contains 14 residues. As concerns this clone: The antigen is unknown.

Clones were sequenced by immunoSEQ multiplex PCR, and TCRdb holds only the in-frame ones, with some missing. Of 110,000 to 150,000 clones listed, roughly 92% are singletons. Broader study findings: At baseline, just a handful of AZD1222 recipients tested seropositive.

This chain joins TRBV5-1 and TRBJ1-2; the match to TRBD1 covers 8 bases. This TCR was sampled from an adult in good health. Here the sequenced sample was peripheral blood, taken on day 0 of AZD1222 vaccination. CDR3 in amino acids: CASSFGSRGQGYTF. As DNA, the CDR3 is TGCGCCAGCAGCTTCGGCTCCAGGGGGCAAGGCTACACCTTC.